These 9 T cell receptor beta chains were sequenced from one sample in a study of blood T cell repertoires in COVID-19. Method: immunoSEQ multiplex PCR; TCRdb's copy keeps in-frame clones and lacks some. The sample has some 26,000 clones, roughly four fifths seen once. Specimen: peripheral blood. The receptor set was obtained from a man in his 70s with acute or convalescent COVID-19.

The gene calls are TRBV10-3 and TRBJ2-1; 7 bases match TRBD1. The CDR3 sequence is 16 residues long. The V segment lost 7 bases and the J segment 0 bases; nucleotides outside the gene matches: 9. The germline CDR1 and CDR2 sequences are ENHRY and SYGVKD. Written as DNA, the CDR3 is TGTGCCATCACAGGGGGTGGGGTGAGCTCCTACAATGAGCAGTTCTTC. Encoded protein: CAITGGGVSSYNEQFF.

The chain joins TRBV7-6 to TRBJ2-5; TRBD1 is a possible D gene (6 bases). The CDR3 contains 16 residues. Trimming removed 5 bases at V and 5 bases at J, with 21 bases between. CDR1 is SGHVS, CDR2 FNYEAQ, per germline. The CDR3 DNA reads TGTGCCAGCAGCACTACAGGGTATGGGGGAGCTGAGACCCAGTACTTC. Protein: CASSTTGYGGAETQYF.

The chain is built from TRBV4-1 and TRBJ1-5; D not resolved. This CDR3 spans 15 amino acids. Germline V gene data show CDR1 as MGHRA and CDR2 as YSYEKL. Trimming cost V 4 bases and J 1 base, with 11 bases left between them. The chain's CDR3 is CASSPRRGSNQPQHF. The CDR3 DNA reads TGCGCCAGCAGCCCGAGGCGGGGAAGCAATCAGCCCCAGCATTTT.

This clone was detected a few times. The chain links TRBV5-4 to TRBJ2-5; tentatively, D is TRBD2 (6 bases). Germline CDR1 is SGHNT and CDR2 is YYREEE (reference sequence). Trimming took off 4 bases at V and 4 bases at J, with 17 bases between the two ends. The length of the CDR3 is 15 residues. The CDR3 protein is CASSAVAVRGETQYF. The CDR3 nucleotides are TGTGCCAGCAGCGCTGTGGCGGTGCGGGGAGAGACCCAGTACTTC.

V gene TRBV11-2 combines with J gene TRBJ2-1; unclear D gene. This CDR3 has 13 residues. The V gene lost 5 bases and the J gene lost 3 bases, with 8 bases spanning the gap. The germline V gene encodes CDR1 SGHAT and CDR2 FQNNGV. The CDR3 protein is CASSPGSYNEQFF. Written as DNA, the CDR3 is TGTGCCAGCAGCCCCGGTAGCTACAATGAGCAGTTCTTC.

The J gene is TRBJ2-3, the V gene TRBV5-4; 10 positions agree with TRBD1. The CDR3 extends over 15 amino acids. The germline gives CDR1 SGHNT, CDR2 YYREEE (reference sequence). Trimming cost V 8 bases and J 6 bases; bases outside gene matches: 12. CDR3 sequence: CASSPGQGRMDTQYF. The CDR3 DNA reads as TGTGCCAGTTCCCCGGGACAGGGGAGGATGGATACGCAGTATTTT.

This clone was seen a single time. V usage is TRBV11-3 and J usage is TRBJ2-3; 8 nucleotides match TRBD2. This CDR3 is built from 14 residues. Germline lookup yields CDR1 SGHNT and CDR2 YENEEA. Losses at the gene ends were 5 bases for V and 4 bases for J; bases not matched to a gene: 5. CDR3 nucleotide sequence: TGTGCCAGCAGCCCTGGGACTAGTCCAGATACGCAGTATTTT. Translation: CASSPGTSPDTQYF.

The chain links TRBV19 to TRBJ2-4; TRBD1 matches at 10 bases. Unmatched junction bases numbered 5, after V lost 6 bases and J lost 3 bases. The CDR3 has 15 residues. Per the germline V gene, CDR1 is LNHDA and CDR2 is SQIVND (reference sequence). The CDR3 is CASSWTGGGKNIQYF. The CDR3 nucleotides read TGTGCCAGTAGCTGGACAGGGGGTGGCAAAAACATTCAGTACTTC.

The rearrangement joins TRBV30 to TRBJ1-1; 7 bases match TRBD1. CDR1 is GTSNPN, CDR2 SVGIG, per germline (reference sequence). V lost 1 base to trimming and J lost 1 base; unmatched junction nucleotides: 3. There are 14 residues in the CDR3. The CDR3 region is CAWSDGTENTEAFF. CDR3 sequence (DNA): TGTGCCTGGAGTGATGGGACAGAGAACACTGAAGCTTTCTTT.